This T cell receptor (beta chain) was documented in a study of post-analysis software for immune sequencing data. Researchers reported that TCR beta cDNA libraries carried unique molecular identifiers. One entry per CDR3 protein results from TCRdb running MiXCR on the PCR reads. The data contain about 400,000 distinct CDR3 sequences, roughly 30% of them singletons. As concerns this clonotype: The antigen remains undetermined.

General study findings and limits: The five TRBV segments detected at higher frequency in patients than in controls included TRBV5-6, TRBV5-1 and TRBV20-1.

This CDR3 contains 17 residues. In germline, CDR1 is SGHRS, CDR2 YFSETQ. Trimming at V came to 0 bases and at J to 9 bases, leaving 9 bases not matched to a gene. Sequenced: blood. This clonotype originated in a girl aged 10-17 years with multiple sclerosis. This sequence joins TRBV5-1 and TRBJ1-6; TRBD1 aligns across 10 bases. The CDR3 DNA is TGCGCCAGCAGCTTGGGACCCGGGACAGGGGACGCTTCACCCCTCCACTTT. It specifies CASSLGPGTGDASPLHF.